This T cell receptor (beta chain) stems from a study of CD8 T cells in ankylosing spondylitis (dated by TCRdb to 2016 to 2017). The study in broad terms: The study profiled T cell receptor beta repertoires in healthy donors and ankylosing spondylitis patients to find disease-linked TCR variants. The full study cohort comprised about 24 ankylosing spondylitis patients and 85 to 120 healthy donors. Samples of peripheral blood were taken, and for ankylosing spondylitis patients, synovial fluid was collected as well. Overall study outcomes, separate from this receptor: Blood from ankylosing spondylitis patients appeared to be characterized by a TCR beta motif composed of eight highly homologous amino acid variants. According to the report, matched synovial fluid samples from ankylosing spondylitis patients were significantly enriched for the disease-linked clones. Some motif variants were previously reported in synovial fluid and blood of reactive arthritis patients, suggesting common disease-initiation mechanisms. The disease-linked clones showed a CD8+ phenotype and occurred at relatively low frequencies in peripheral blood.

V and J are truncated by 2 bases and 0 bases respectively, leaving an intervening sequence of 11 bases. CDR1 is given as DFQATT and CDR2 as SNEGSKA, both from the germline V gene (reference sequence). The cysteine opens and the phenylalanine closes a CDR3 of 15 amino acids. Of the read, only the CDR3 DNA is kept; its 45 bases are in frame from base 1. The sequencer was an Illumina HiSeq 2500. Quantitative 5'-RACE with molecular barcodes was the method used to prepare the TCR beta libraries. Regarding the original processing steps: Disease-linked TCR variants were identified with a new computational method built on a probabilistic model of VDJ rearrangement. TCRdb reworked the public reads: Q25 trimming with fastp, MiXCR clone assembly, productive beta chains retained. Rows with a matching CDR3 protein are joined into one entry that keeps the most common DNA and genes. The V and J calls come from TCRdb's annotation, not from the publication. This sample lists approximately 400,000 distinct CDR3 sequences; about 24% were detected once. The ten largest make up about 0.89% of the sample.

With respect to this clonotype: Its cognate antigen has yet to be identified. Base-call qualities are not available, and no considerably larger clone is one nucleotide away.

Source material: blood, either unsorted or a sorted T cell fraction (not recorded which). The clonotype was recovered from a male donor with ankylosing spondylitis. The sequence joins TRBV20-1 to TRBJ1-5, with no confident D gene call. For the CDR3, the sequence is CSARSPGISNQPQHF. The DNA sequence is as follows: TGCAGTGCTAGATCCCCGGGTATTAGCAATCAGCCCCAGCATTTT.